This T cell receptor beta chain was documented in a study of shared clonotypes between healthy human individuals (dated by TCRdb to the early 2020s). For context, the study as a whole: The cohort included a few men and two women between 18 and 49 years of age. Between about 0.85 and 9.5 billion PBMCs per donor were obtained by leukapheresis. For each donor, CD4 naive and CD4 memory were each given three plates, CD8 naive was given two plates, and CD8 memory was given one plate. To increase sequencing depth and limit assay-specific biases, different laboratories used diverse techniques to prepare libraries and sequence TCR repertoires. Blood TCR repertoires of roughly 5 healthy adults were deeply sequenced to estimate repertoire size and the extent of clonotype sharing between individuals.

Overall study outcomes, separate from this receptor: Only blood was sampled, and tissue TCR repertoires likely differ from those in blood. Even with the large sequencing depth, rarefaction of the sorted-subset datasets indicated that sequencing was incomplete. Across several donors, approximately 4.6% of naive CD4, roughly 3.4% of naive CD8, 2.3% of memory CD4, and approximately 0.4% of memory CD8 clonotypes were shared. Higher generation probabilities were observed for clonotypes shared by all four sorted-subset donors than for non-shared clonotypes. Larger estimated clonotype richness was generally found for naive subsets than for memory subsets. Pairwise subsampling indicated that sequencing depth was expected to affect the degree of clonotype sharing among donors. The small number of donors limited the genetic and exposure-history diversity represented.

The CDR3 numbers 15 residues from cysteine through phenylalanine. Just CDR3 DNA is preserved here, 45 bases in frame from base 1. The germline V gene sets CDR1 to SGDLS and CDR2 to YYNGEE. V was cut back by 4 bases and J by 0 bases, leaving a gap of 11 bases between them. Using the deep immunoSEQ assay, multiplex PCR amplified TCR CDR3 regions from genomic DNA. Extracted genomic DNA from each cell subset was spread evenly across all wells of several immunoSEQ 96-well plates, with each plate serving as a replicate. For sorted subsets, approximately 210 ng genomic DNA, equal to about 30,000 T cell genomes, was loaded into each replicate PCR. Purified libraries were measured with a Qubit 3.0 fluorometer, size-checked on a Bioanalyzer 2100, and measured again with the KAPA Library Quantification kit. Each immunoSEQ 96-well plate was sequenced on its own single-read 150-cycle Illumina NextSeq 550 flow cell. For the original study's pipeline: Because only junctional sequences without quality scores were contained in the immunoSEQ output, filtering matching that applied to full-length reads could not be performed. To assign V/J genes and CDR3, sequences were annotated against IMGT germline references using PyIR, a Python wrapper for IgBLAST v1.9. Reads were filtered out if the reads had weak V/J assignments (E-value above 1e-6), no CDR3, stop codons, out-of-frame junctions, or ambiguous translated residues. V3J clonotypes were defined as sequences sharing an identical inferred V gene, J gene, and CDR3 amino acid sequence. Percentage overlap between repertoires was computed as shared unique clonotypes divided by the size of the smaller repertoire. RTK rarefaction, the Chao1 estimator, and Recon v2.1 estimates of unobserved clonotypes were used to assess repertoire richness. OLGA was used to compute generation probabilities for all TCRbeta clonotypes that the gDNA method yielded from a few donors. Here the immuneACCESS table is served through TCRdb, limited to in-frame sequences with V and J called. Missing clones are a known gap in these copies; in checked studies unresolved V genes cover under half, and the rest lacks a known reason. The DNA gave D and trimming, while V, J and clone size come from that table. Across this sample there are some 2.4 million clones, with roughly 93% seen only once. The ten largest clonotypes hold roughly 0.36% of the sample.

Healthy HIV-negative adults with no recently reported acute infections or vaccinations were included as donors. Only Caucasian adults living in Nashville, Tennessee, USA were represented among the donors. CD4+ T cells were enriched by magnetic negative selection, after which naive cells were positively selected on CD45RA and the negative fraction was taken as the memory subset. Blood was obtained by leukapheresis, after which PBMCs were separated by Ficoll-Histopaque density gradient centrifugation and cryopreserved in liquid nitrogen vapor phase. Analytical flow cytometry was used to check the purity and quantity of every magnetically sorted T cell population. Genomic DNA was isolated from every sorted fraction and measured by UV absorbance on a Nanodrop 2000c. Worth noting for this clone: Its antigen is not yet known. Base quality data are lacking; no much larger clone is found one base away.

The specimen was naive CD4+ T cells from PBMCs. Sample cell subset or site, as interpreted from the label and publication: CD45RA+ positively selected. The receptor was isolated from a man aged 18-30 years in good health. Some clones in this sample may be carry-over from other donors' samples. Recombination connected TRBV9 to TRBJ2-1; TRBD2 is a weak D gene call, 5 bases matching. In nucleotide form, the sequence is TGTGCCAGCAGCTCACTAGTGAACTCCTACAATGAGCAGTTCTTC. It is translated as CASSSLVNSYNEQFF.